The 31 T cell receptor beta chains below were found in one sample sequenced in a study of blood T cell repertoires in COVID-19. Repertoires were generated with immunoSEQ multiplex PCR, while TCRdb's copy carries only in-frame clones and drops some. The profile shows around 500,000 clones, more than 85% of them singletons. The source material was PBMCs or T cells enriched from blood (not recorded which). The receptors were sampled from a woman aged 60-75 years who had recovered from COVID-19.

This chain uses TRBV24-1 with TRBJ2-7; 8 bases line up with TRBD1. This CDR3 region has 13 residues. Germline V gene sequence: CDR1 KGHDR, CDR2 SFDVKD. J gave up 1 base and V 8 bases, and 3 bases lay outside the gene matches. CDR3 coding DNA: TGTGCCACCAAGGACAGGGTATCCTACGAGCAGTACTTC. It encodes CATKDRVSYEQYF.

The chain has TRBV4-1 and TRBJ1-4, with no clear D. Trimming took off 3 bases at V and 8 bases at J, with 13 bases between the two ends. Germline loops: CDR1 MGHRA, CDR2 YSYEKL. This CDR3 region has 14 residues. DNA of the CDR3: TGCGCCAGCAGCCAGACGCTAACGGGGGAAAAACTGTTTTTT. Protein product: CASSQTLTGEKLFF.

This sequence joins TRBV15 and TRBJ2-2; TRBD1 aligns across 7 bases. Germline values: CDR1 LNHNV, CDR2 YYDKDF (reference sequence). The CDR3 spans 15 residues. Germline trimming cut 0 bases from V and 6 bases from J; bases unmatched to any gene: 4. CDR3 sequence (DNA): TGTGCCACCAGCAGAGAATATGGGACAGCCGGGGAGCTGTTTTTT. Translated: CATSREYGTAGELFF. Filled out from reference TRBV15 and TRBJ2-2, the complete variable domain reads DAMVIQNPRYQVTQFGKPVTLSCSQTLNHNVMYWYQQKSSQAPKLLFHYYDKDFNNEADTPDNFQSRRPNTSFCFLDIRSPGLGDTAMYLCATSREYGTAGELFFGEGSRLTVL.

The J gene is TRBJ2-3, the V gene TRBV24-1; possibly TRBD1 for D (6 bases). Germline V gene lookup returns CDR1 KGHDR and CDR2 SFDVKD. The CDR3 spans 16 residues. Deletions cut 4 bases from V and 3 bases from J, with 16 bases between. The CDR3 bases are TGTGCCACCAGTGACCTGGACAGTTCGGAGACAGATACGCAGTATTTT. This encodes CATSDLDSSETDTQYF.

The chain is built from TRBV6-5 and TRBJ1-5; weak D call: TRBD1 (6 bases). The V gene's germline CDR1 is MNHEY and CDR2 SVGAGI. Trimming shortened V by 6 bases and J by 1 base, and 13 bases separated the two germline ends. The CDR3 is 15 residues long. Here the CDR3 DNA reads TGTGCCAGCAGATCACAGGGCGGGAGCAATCAGCCCCAGCATTTT. As protein: CASRSQGGSNQPQHF.

The chain is built from TRBV29-1 and TRBJ2-7, with TRBD2 as a possible D gene (6 bases). V was pared by 4 bases and J by 3 bases, with 16 bases between. The CDR3 length is 14 residues. Germline V lookup: CDR1 SQVTM, CDR2 ANQGSEA. The CDR3: CSVVSRGNSYEQYF. Written as DNA, the CDR3 is TGCAGCGTTGTTTCCCGGGGGAACAGCTACGAGCAGTACTTC.

The J gene is TRBJ1-1, the V gene TRBV12-5; no definite D call. The CDR3 totals 12 residues. The ends were cut back, 6 bases at V and 9 bases at J, with 14 bases in the middle. Germline CDR1 and CDR2: LGHNT and FRNRAP. CDR3 in DNA: TGTGCTAGTGGGATAATCGGGGTTAAAGCTTTCTTT. It yields the protein CASGIIGVKAFF.

V usage is TRBV3-1 (or the pseudogene TRBV3-2) and J usage is TRBJ2-1, with 9 nucleotides matching TRBD1. The germline V gene encodes CDR1 LGHDT and CDR2 YNNKEL (reference sequence). With 5 bases clipped from V and 8 bases from J, the junction kept 7 bases outside the gene matches. The length of the CDR3 is 14 residues. CDR3 region: CASSWDREIDEQFF. The CDR3 DNA reads TGTGCCAGCAGCTGGGACAGGGAGATCGATGAGCAGTTCTTC.

This chain joins TRBV11-2 and TRBJ1-3, with a tentative D call TRBD1 (5 bases). Germline values: CDR1 SGHAT, CDR2 FQNNGV. This CDR3 comprises 16 residues. Trimming removed 4 bases from V and 0 bases from J, with 13 bases in between. The CDR3 sequence is CASSSQAGRSGNTIYF. CDR3 bases: TGTGCCAGCAGCTCCCAGGCGGGACGCTCTGGAAACACCATATATTTT.

This rearrangement joins TRBV2 to TRBJ1-6; 9 nucleotides match TRBD1. The germline V gene encodes CDR1 SNHLY and CDR2 FYNNEI. The trim removed 6 bases at V and 10 bases at J, leaving 10 bases unmatched. The CDR3 totals 15 residues. The CDR3 coding sequence is TGTGCCAGCAGGGGCGAAGGACAGGGGACCTCACCCCTCCACTTT. This gives the protein CASRGEGQGTSPLHF. The whole variable domain, remainder taken from reference TRBV2 and TRBJ1-6, is EPEVTQTPSHQVTQMGQEVILRCVPISNHLYFYWYRQILGQKVEFLVSFYNNEISEKSEIFDDQFSVERPDGSNFTLKIRSTKLEDSAMYFCASRGEGQGTSPLHFGNGTRLTVT.

V gene TRBV13 combines with J gene TRBJ2-7, with D possibly matching TRBD1 (6 bases). Trimming took off 4 bases at V and 0 bases at J, with 25 bases between the two ends. Germline V lookup: CDR1 PRHDT, CDR2 FYEKMQ (reference sequence). This CDR3 spans 19 amino acids. The CDR3 DNA reads TGTGCCAGCAGCTCGACCGGGACATCTCAGCCCGGCAGCTCCTACGAGCAGTACTTC. Translating it yields CASSSTGTSQPGSSYEQYF.

The chain joins TRBV7-2 to TRBJ1-6; perhaps TRBD1 as D (6 bases). Trimming shortened V by 8 bases and J by 7 bases, and 12 bases separated the two germline ends. This CDR3 region has 13 residues. The germline V gene encodes CDR1 SGHTA and CDR2 FQGNSA. The CDR3 DNA reads as TGTGCCAGCCGTAAGGGGGGGAATTCACCCCTCCACTTT. Its protein is CASRKGGNSPLHF.

V is TRBV6-5 and J is TRBJ2-7, with D perhaps TRBD1 (5 bases). With 7 bases removed from V and 3 bases from J, the gap between germline ends came to 7 bases. Germline V gives CDR1 MNHEY, CDR2 SVGAGI. The CDR3 is 11 amino acids. The CDR3 protein is CASTGFYEQYF. The CDR3 DNA reads as TGTGCCAGCACAGGGTTCTACGAGCAGTACTTC.

The rearrangement uses TRBV15 and TRBJ2-3; no reliable D call. The CDR3 spans 15 residues. The germline gives CDR1 LNHNV, CDR2 YYDKDF (reference sequence). Trimming stripped 0 bases from V and 4 bases from J, with 11 bases between. The CDR3 sequence is CATSRDPAAADTQYF. The CDR3 nucleotides read TGTGCCACCAGCAGAGATCCCGCGGCAGCAGATACGCAGTATTTT.

This clone was counted a single time. This chain connects TRBV15 to TRBJ1-1; D gene unclear. The V and J ends lost 3 bases and 4 bases respectively, with 9 bases between them. Germline values: CDR1 LNHNV, CDR2 YYDKDF (reference sequence). This CDR3 has 13 amino acids. The CDR3 spells CATSSSQVTEAFF. The DNA for the CDR3 is TGTGCCACCAGCAGTAGTCAAGTCACTGAAGCTTTCTTT.

The V and J genes are TRBV24-1 and TRBJ1-5; 12 bases are shared with TRBD1. V gave up 6 bases and J gave up 3 bases; unmatched junction bases: 5. CDR1 KGHDR and CDR2 SFDVKD come from the germline V gene. This CDR3 contains 16 residues. The CDR3 coding sequence is TGTGCCACCAGTTCGCGGGGACAGGGGGCCAATCAGCCCCAGCATTTT. It encodes CATSSRGQGANQPQHF.

The chain carries TRBV11-3 and TRBJ1-1; maybe TRBD1 (5 bases). The germline gives CDR1 SGHNT, CDR2 YENEEA. V lost 5 bases and J lost 1, with 8 bases in between. The CDR3 is made up of 13 amino acids. CDR3 sequence (DNA): TGTGCCAGCAGCCGACAGTGGAACACTGAAGCTTTCTTT. Translating it yields CASSRQWNTEAFF.

This clone was recorded once. This chain joins TRBV28 and TRBJ1-5; 8 nucleotides agree with TRBD1. Per the germline V gene, CDR1 is MDHEN and CDR2 is SYDVKM. V dropped 4 bases and J dropped 2; count of bases not matched to a gene: 4. The CDR3 spans 15 residues. The CDR3, as DNA: TGTGCCAGCAGTTCTCCGACAGGGGGCAATCAGCCCCAGCATTTT. It encodes CASSSPTGGNQPQHF.

The chain is built from TRBV5-1 and TRBJ2-3; 10 bases are shared with TRBD2. J gave up 2 bases and V 4 bases, and 4 bases lay outside the gene matches. The CDR3 sequence is 15 residues long. Germline assignment: CDR1 SGHRS and CDR2 YFSETQ. CDR3 nucleotides: TGCGCCAGCAGCCCAGGACTAGCGGTCACAGATACGCAGTATTTT. It specifies CASSPGLAVTDTQYF.

The chain combines TRBV5-5 with TRBJ2-3; TRBD2 aligns across 9 bases. Trimming cost V 5 bases and J 6 bases; bases outside gene matches: 13. Germline CDR1 is SGHKS and CDR2 is YYEKEE (reference sequence). The length of the CDR3 is 16 residues. The CDR3 is CASRLREAGGGDTQYF. The CDR3 nucleotides read TGTGCCAGCAGGCTCAGAGAAGCGGGGGGCGGGGATACGCAGTATTTT.

The chain employs TRBV11-3 and TRBJ1-1, with D perhaps TRBD1 (6 bases). The CDR3 length is 15 residues. Per germline, CDR1 SGHNT and CDR2 YENEEA. V was cut by 5 bases and J by 0 bases, with 13 bases left in between. This CDR3 reads CASSVTGQMNTEAFF. In DNA form, the CDR3 reads TGTGCCAGCAGCGTTACAGGGCAGATGAACACTGAAGCTTTCTTT.

The rearrangement links TRBV4-1 to TRBJ1-3, with 7 bases matching TRBD1. This CDR3 spans 17 amino acids. The trim removed 3 bases at V and 0 bases at J, leaving 8 bases unmatched. Germline values: CDR1 MGHRA, CDR2 YSYEKL. This CDR3 reads CASSQPTGVNSGNTIYF. CDR3 bases: TGCGCCAGCAGCCAGCCAACAGGGGTCAACTCTGGAAACACCATATATTTT.

The chain recombines TRBV11-2 with TRBJ2-7; 7 bases align to TRBD1. After removal of 5 bases from V and 12 bases from J, the junction contained 16 bases not matched to a gene. Germline V CDR1 and CDR2: SGHAT, FQNNGV. The CDR3 runs 14 residues. Written as DNA, the CDR3 is TGTGCCAGCAGCCAAGGGACAGTGTTTTCGCCAGGGTACTTC. Translated: CASSQGTVFSPGYF.

The genes are TRBV6-5 and TRBJ1-2; 7 bases align to TRBD1. Germline V gene sequence: CDR1 MNHEY, CDR2 SVGAGI. CDR3 length equals 14 residues. Trimming took 6 bases from V and 0 from J; bases not matched to a gene: 4. Written as DNA, the CDR3 is TGTGCCAGCAGGCCAGGGGGAGCTAACTATGGCTACACCTTC. It specifies CASRPGGANYGYTF.

V usage is TRBV20-1 and J usage is TRBJ2-1; TRBD2 matches at 16 bases. The length of the CDR3 is 18 residues. Trimming cost V 3 bases and J 3 bases; bases outside gene matches: 8. Germline V lookup: CDR1 DFQATT, CDR2 SNEGSKA (reference sequence). Written as DNA, the CDR3 is TGCAGTGCTAGTGGTGGGACTAGCGGGGGGGCTGTCTACAATGAGCAGTTCTTC. This codes for CSASGGTSGGAVYNEQFF.

The CDR3 region is CASKTGPNEQFF. In nucleotides, the CDR3 is TGTGCCAGCAAGACAGGGCCCAATGAGCAGTTCTTC. This chain uses TRBV2 with TRBJ2-1; 7 bases align to TRBD1. Unmatched junction bases numbered 3, after V lost 7 bases and J lost 6 bases. There are 12 residues in the CDR3. CDR1 is SNHLY and CDR2 is FYNNEI in the germline V gene.

This rearrangement joins TRBV24-1 to TRBJ1-4, with TRBD1 matching 8 bases. The CDR3 totals 17 residues. V trimming: 2 bases; J trimming: 3 bases; junction bases outside the gene matches: 7. Per germline, CDR1 KGHDR and CDR2 SFDVKD. For the CDR3, the DNA is TGTGCCACCAGTGATTCCTTTGGACAGGGCGCTAATGAAAAACTGTTTTTT. This translates into CATSDSFGQGANEKLFF.

V usage is TRBV28 and J usage is TRBJ2-7; maybe TRBD1 (6 bases). Germline loops: CDR1 MDHEN, CDR2 SYDVKM. The length of the CDR3 is 15 residues. V lost 5 bases and J lost 2, with 16 bases in between. The CDR3 region has the DNA TGTGCCAGCAGTCCATCGGACAGAGTCACCTACGAGCAGTACGTC. Protein sequence: CASSPSDRVTYEQYV.

This clone was seen just once. The chain recombines TRBV27 with TRBJ2-7, with D tentatively TRBD2 (6 bases). Trimming cost V 8 bases and J 5 bases, with 13 bases left between them. The germline gives CDR1 MNHEY, CDR2 SMNVEV (reference sequence). The CDR3 is 12 amino acids. DNA of the CDR3: TGTGCCAGCGGGCCAAGGAGGGACGAGCAGTACGTC. This encodes CASGPRRDEQYV.

This chain links TRBV10-3 with TRBJ1-3; D not resolved. Germline lookup yields CDR1 ENHRY and CDR2 SYGVKD. The V gene lost 8 bases and the J gene lost 0 bases, with 11 bases spanning the gap. The CDR3 is 14 amino acids. This chain's CDR3 is CAILREISGNTIYF. For the CDR3, the DNA is TGTGCCATCCTGCGGGAGATCTCTGGAAACACCATATATTTT.

The J gene is TRBJ2-1, the V gene TRBV3-1 (or the pseudogene TRBV3-2); TRBD1 agrees at 9 bases. The CDR3 loop spans 13 amino acids. V trimming: 1 base; J trimming: 15 bases; junction bases outside the gene matches: 7. Looked up from germline, CDR1 is LGHDT and CDR2 is YNNKEL (reference sequence). In DNA, the CDR3 is TGTGCCAGCAGCCAAGTTCCGCACAGGGGGCTGTTCTTC. This encodes CASSQVPHRGLFF.